Sequencing of this T cell receptor (beta chain) was carried out in a study of blood T cell repertoires in COVID-19. Turning to the study itself: Material from acute and convalescent COVID-19 was sourced from the United States, Italy and Spain. Nucleic acid was either cDNA or gDNA, and it came from T cells, B-cell-depleted T cells, or PBMCs.

Trimming left V 4 bases short and J 7 bases short, with 14 bases between. The CDR3 runs 14 residues. Germline V gives CDR1 SGHRS, CDR2 YFSETQ. Per the study methods: The assay estimated nucleated cells by amplifying reference gene primers. Profiled with immunoSEQ multiplex PCR; TCRdb holds only in-frame clones, not every one. The V and J calls and clone size were taken over from that table, and D and trimming were inferred from the DNA. The sample yields 120,000 to 150,000 clones, 75% to 85% seen once. Sequenced sample: peripheral blood. The chain is built from TRBV5-1 and TRBJ2-2; D might be TRBD1 (6 bases). The TCR was taken from a man aged 60 to 69 with active or convalescent COVID-19. CDR3 nucleotide sequence: TGCGCCAGCAGCCGTTTGGGGGCGAACGGGGAGCTGTTTTTT. It codes for CASSRLGANGELFF.